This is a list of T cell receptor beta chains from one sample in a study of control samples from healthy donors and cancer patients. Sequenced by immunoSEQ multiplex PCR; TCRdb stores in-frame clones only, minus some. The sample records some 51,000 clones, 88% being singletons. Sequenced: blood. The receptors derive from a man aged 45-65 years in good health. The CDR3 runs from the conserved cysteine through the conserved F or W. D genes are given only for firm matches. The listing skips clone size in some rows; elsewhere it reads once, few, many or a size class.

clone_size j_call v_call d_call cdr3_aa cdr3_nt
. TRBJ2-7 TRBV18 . CASSATAAYEQYF TGTGCCAGCTCCGCGACAGCAGCCTACGAGCAGTACTTC
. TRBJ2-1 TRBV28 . CASMVVGLDNEQFF TGTGCCAGTATGGTGGTGGGGCTTGACAATGAGCAGTTCTTC
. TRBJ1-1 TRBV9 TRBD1 CASSAGGWDTEAFF TGTGCCAGCAGTGCAGGGGGCTGGGACACTGAAGCTTTCTTT
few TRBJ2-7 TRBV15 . CATLGLRIFHEQYF TGTGCCACTCTGGGGCTTAGGATTTTCCACGAGCAGTACTTC
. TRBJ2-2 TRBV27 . CASSSRNTGELFF TGTGCCAGCAGTTCCCGGAACACCGGGGAGCTGTTTTTT
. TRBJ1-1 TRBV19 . CASSMEGGQNTEAFF TGTGCCAGTAGTATGGAGGGGGGTCAGAACACTGAAGCTTTCTTT
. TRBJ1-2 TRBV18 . CASWDDSRYGYTF TGTGCCAGCTGGGACGACTCACGCTATGGCTACACCTTC
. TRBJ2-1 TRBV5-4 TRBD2 CASSLGLASDEQFF TGTGCCAGCAGCTTGGGACTAGCGTCAGATGAGCAGTTCTTC
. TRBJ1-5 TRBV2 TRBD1 CASSDQGASGNQPQHF TGTGCCAGCAGTGACCAGGGGGCCTCGGGCAATCAGCCCCAGCATTTT
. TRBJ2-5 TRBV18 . CASSRYQETQYF TGTGCCAGCTCACGGTACCAAGAGACCCAGTACTTC
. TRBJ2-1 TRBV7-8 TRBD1 CASSFSDPGQGSYNEQFF TGTGCCAGCAGCTTTTCGGACCCGGGACAGGGGTCCTACAATGAGCAGTTCTTC
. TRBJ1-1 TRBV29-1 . CSVGEGGLTEAFF TGCAGCGTTGGAGAGGGAGGGCTCACTGAAGCTTTCTTT
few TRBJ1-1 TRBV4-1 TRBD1 CASSHQLGQGGTEAFF TGCGCCAGCAGCCACCAATTGGGACAGGGTGGAACTGAAGCTTTCTTT
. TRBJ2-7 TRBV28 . CASSHISYEQYF TGTGCCAGCAGTCATATAAGCTACGAGCAGTACTTC
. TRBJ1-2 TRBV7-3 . CASSDGGYGYTF TGTGCCAGCAGCGATGGGGGATATGGCTACACCTTC
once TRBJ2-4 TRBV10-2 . CASSGWGGINIQYF TGCGCCAGCAGTGGGTGGGGAGGCATAAACATTCAGTACTTC
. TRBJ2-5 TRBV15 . CATSFQHQETQYF TGTGCCACCTCTTTTCAACACCAAGAGACCCAGTACTTC
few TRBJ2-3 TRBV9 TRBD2 CASSEAGKVDTQYF TGTGCCAGCAGCGAAGCGGGAAAGGTGGATACGCAGTATTTT
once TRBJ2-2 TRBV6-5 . CASRGGPVAGELFF TGTGCCAGCAGGGGTGGCCCCGTAGCCGGGGAGCTGTTTTTT
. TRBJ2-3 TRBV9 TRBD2 CASSPGLAADTQYF TGTGCCAGCAGCCCGGGACTAGCTGCGGATACGCAGTATTTT
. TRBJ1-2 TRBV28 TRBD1 CASSSPGTGFGYTF TGTGCCAGCAGTTCCCCGGGGACAGGGTTCGGCTACACCTTC
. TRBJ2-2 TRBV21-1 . CASRGDSPEAGELFF TGTGCCAGCAGGGGGGACTCGCCGGAGGCCGGGGAGCTGTTTTTT
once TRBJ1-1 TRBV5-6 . CASSLGLHTEAFF TGTGCCAGCAGCTTGGGCCTTCACACTGAAGCTTTCTTT
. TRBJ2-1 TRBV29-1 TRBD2 CSVELAGEGDEQFF TGCAGCGTTGAACTAGCGGGAGAGGGGGATGAGCAGTTCTTC
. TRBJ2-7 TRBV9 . CASSVAGDYEQYF TGTGCCAGCAGCGTAGCGGGGGACTACGAGCAGTACTTC
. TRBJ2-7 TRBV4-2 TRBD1 CASSQETGTGDEQYF TGTGCCAGCAGCCAGGAAACCGGGACAGGCGACGAGCAGTACTTC
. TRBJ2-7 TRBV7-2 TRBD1 CASSPTPGTGRYEQYF TGTGCCAGCAGCCCGACACCCGGGACAGGGAGGTACGAGCAGTACTTC
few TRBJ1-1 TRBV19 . CASSPQSRSYTEAFF TGTGCCAGTAGTCCACAGAGCCGGAGTTACACTGAAGCTTTCTTT